This paragraph reports one T cell receptor beta chain. This CDR3 comprises 15 residues. Trimming cost V 2 bases and J 2 bases; bases outside gene matches: 4. The germline gives CDR1 SGHTA, CDR2 FQGNSA. Methods used by the authors: Reference gene primer amplification gave nucleated cell count estimates. The data were produced by immunoSEQ multiplex PCR, yet TCRdb's version contains in-frame clones alone and is incomplete. V, J and clone size were drawn from that table, and D and trimming were deduced from the DNA. The data contain 150,000 to 200,000 clones, roughly 90% of them singletons. The data derive from a study of blood T cell repertoires in COVID-19. Turning to the study itself: COVID-19 samples from acute and convalescent phases originated in the United States, Italy and Spain. T cells, B-cell-depleted T cells, or PBMCs supplied cDNA or gDNA.

The TCR comes from a man aged 60 to 75 with acute or convalescent COVID-19. What was sequenced was peripheral blood. J is TRBJ2-7 and V is TRBV7-2; TRBD2 aligns across 9 bases. CDR3 residues: CASSLMLAGPYEQYF. The CDR3 coding sequence is TGTGCCAGCAGCTTAATGCTAGCGGGGCCCTACGAGCAGTACTTC.